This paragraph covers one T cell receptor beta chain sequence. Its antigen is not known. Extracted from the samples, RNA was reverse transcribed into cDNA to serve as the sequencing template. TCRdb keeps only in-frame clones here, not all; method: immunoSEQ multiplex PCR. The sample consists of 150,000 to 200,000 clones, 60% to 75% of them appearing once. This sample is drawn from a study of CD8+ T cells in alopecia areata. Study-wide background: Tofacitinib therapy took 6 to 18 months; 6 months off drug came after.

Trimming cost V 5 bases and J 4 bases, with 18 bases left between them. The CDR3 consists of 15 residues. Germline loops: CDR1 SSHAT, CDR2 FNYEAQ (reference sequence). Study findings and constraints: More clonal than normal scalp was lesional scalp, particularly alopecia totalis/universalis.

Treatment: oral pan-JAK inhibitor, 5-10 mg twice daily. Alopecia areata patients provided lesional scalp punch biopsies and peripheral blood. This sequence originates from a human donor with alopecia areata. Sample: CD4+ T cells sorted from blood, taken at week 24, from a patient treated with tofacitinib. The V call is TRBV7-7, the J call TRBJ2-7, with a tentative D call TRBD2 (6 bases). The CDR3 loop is CASSPGTPGVYEQYF. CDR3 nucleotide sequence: TGTGCCAGCAGCCCCGGGACTCCTGGGGTGTACGAGCAGTACTTC.